What follows is one T cell receptor (beta chain) and its context. These data are taken from a study of T cells in localized non-small cell lung cancer. TCRdb keeps only in-frame clones here, not all; method: immunoSEQ multiplex PCR. Of over 25,000 clones listed, 87% are singletons. This TCR was recovered from a male donor older than 55 with stage I lung adenocarcinoma. The sequencing used peripheral blood, collected before any cancer treatment.

The CDR3 here is CASTGETQYF. For the CDR3, the DNA is TGTGCCAGCACGGGAGAGACCCAGTACTTC. The V and J genes are TRBV28 and TRBJ2-5; D is unresolved. This CDR3 spans 10 amino acids. V lost 7 bases to trimming and J lost 4 bases, with 4 bases between them. Germline V gene sequence: CDR1 MDHEN, CDR2 SYDVKM.